This record covers a single T cell receptor beta chain. Antigen: not known. This sample was included in a study of OX40 agonist ivuxolimab in advanced cancers. Study findings and constraints: Clonal expansion from baseline to week 6 occurred in both CD4+ and CD8+ T cells.

A history of autoimmune disease or systemic immunosuppression excluded patients. CDR1 is LNHDA, CDR2 SQIVND, per germline (reference sequence). The CDR3 extends over 17 amino acids. Trimming removed 6 bases from V and 1 base from J; junction bases left unmatched: 12. Sequenced by immunoSEQ multiplex PCR; TCRdb stores in-frame clones only, minus some. This table has about 66,000 clones, about nine tenths appearing once. The chain employs TRBV19 and TRBJ1-5, with 7 positions matching TRBD1. This specimen was CD4+ or CD8+ T cells sorted from blood, taken in a trial of the OX40 agonist ivuxolimab. The sequence derives from an adult with an advanced solid tumor such as melanoma, head and neck, liver or kidney cancer. The CDR3: CASSLLTGTVSNQPQHF. CDR3 sequence (DNA): TGTGCCAGTAGCCTTTTAACCGGGACAGTGAGCAATCAGCCCCAGCATTTT. The whole variable domain, remainder taken from reference TRBV19 and TRBJ1-5, is DGGITQSPKYLFRKEGQNVTLSCEQNLNHDAMYWYRQDPGQGLRLIYYSQIVNDFQKGDIAEGYSVSREKKESFPLTVTSAQKNPTAFYLCASSLLTGTVSNQPQHFGDGTRLSIL.